Detailed here is one TCR beta chain. The data were obtained in a study of blood T cell repertoires in COVID-19. Study-wide background: Both acute and convalescent COVID-19 samples were obtained from the United States, Italy and Spain.

The CDR3 runs to 13 residues. CDR1 and CDR2 from the germline V gene are SGHTA and FQGNSA. V was trimmed by 6 bases and J by 12 bases, leaving 21 bases between them. Original methodology: From reference gene primer amplification, estimates of nucleated cell counts were derived. Repertoires were generated with immunoSEQ multiplex PCR, while TCRdb's copy carries only in-frame clones and drops some. V and J calls and clone size come straight from that table; D and trimming were deduced from the DNA. The sample carries 160,000 or so clones, around 87% recorded once. The sequenced sample was peripheral blood. The V and J genes are TRBV7-2 and TRBJ2-7; a possible D gene is TRBD1 (6 bases). The sequence derives from a woman in her thirties or forties with acute or convalescent COVID-19. CDR3 residues: CASSEGVVGGAYF. The CDR3 DNA reads as TGTGCCAGCAGTGAGGGGGTAGTTGGAGGAGCGTACTTC.